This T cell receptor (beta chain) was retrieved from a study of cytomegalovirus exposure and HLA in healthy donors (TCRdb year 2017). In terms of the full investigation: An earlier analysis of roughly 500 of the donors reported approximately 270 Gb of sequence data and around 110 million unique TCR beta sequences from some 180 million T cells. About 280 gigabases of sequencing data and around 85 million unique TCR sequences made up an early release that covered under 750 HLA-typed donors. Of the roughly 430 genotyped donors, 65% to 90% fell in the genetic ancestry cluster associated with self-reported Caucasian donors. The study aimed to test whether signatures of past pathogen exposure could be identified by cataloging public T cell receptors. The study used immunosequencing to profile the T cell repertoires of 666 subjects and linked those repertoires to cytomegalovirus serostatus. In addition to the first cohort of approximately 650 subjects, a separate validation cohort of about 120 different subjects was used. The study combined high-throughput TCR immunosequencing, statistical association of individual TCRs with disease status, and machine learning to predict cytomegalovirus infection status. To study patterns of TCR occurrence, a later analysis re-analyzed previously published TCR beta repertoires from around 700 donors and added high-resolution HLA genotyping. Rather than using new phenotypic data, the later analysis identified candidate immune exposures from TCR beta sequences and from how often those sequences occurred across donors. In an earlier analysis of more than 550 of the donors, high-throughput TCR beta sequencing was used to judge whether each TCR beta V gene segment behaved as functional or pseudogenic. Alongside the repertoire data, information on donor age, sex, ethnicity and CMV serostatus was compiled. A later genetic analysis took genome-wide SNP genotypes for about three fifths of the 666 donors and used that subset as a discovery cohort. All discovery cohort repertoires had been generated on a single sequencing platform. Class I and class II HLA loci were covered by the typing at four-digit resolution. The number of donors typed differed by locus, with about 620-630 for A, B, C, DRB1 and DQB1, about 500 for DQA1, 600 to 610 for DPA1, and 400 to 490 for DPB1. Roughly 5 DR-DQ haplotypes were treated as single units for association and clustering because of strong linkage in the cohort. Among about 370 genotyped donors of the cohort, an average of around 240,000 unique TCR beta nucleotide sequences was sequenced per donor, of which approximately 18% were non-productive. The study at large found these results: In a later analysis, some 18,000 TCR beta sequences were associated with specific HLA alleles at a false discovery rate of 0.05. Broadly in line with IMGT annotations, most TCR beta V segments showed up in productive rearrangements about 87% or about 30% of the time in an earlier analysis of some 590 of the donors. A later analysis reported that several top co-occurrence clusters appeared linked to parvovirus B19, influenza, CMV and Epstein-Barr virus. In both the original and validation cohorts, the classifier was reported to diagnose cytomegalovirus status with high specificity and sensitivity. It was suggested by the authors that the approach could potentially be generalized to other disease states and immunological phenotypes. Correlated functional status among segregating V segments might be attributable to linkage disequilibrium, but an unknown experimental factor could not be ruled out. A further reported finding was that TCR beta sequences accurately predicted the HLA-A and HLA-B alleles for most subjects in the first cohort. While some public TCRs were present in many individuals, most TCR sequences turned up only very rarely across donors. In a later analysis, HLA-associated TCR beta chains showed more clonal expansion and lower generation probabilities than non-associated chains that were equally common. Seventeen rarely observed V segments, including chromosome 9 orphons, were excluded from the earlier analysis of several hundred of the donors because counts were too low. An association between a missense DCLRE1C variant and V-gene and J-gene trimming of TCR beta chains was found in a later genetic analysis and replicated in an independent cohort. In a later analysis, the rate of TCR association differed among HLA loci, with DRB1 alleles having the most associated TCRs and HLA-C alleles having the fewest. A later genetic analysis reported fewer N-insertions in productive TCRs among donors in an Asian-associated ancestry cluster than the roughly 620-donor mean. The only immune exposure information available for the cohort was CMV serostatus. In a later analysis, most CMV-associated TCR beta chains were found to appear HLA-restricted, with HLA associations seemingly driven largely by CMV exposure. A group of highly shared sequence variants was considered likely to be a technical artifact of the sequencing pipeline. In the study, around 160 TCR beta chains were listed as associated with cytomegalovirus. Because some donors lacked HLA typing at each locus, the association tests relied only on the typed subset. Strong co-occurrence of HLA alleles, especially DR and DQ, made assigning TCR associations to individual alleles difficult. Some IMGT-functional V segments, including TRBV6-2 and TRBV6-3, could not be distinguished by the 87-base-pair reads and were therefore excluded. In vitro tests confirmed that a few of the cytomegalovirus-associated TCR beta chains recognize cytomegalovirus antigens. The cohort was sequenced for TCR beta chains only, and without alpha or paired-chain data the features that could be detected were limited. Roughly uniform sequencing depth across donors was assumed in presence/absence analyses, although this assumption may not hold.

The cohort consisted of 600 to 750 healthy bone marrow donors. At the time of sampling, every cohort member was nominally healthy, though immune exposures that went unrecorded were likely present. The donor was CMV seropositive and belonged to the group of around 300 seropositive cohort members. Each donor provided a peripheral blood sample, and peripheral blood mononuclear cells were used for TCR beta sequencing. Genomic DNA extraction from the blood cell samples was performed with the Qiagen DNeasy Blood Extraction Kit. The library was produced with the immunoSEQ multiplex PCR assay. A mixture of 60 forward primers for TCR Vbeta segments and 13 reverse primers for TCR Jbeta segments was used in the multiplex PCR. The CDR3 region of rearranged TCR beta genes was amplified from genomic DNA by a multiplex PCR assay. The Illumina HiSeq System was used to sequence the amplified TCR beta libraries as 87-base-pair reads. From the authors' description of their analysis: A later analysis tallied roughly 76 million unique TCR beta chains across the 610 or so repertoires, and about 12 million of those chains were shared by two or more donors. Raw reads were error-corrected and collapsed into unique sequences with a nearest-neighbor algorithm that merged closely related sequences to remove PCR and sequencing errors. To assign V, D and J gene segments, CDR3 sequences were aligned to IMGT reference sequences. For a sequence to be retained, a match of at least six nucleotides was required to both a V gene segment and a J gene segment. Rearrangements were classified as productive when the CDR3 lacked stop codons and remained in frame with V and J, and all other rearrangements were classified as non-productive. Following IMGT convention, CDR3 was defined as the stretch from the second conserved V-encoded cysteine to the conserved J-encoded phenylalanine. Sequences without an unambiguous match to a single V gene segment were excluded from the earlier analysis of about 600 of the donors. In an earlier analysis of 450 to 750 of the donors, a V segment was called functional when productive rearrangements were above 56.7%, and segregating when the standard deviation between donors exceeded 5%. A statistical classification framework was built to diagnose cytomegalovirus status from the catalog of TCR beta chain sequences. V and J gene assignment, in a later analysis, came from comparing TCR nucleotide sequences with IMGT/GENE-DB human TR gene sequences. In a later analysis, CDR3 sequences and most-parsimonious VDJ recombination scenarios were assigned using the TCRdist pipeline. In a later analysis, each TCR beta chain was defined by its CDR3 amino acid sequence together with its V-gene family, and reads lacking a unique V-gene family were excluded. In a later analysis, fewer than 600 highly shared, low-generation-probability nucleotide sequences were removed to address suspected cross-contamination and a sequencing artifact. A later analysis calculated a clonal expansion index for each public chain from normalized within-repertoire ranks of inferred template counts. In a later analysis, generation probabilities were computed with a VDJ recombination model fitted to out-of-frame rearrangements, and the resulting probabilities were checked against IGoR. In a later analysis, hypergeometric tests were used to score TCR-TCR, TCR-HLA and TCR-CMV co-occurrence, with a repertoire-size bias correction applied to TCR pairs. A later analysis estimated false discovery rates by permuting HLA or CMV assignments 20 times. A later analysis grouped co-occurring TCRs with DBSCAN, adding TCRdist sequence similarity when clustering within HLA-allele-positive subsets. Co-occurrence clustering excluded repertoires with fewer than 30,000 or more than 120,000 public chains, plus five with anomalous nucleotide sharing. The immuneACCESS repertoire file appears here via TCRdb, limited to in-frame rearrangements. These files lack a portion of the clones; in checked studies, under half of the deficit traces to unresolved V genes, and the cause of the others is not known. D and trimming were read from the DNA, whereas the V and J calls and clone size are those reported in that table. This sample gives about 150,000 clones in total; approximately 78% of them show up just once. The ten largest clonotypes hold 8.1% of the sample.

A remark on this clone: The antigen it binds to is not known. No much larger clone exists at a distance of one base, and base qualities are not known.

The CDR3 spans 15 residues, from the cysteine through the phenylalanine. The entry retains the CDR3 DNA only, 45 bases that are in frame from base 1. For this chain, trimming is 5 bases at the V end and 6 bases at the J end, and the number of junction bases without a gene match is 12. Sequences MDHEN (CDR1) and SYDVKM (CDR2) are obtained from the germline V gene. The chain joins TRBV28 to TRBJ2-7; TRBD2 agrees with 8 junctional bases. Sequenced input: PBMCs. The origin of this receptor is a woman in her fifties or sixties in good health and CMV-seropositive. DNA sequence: TGTGCCAGCAGTGACCCCCCGGGACTAGTCGGCGAGCAGTACTTC. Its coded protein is CASSDPPGLVGEQYF.